This record covers a single TCR beta chain. Its antigen remains unknown. This sample stems from a study of CD8+ T cells in alopecia areata. Study-level background: Tofacitinib dosing lasted 6 to 18 months, which was then followed by 6 months off drug. Findings of the study overall: Across lesional scalp, and particularly alopecia totalis/universalis, clonality surpassed that of normal scalp. With patients, TCR sharing proved less clear than in mice, a difference possibly related to HLA.

V shed 4 bases, J shed 4 bases, and the junction held 11 bases outside the gene matches. Germline values: CDR1 SNHLY, CDR2 FYNNEI. This CDR3 region has 16 residues. RNA was extracted and reverse transcribed into cDNA as the sequencing template. The repertoire was sequenced with immunoSEQ multiplex PCR; TCRdb's copy has only in-frame clones and lacks some. Among some 170,000 clones listed, roughly 66% were seen once. The specimen was CD8+ T cells sorted from blood, collected at week 0. The chain combines TRBV2 with TRBJ1-1, with 8 bases matching TRBD1. This TCR was sampled from a human donor with alopecia areata. As DNA, the CDR3 is TGTGCCAGCAGTGTTCGGCAGGGGGCGATGAGCACTGAAGCTTTCTTT. It is translated as CASSVRQGAMSTEAFF.